The 15 T cell receptor beta chains below were found in one sample sequenced in a study of CXCR3-negative and CXCR3-positive naive CD8 T cells (dated by TCRdb to about 2019). Findings and caveats that apply to the study as a whole: Compared with CXCR3-negative naive cells, CXCR3-positive naive cells had TRB CDR3s with higher hydrophobicity (lower Kidera factor 4), lower energy, and higher strength and volume indices.

The run used a NextSeq 550. The Human TCR Profiling Kit (MiLaboratory) was used to prepare UMI-labeled 5' RACE TRB cDNA libraries. TCRdb reprocessed the public reads and reports one entry per CDR3 protein sequence, without DNA. This sample's listing comprises approximately 100,000 distinct CDR3 sequences. The ten largest clones represent more than 0.35% of the sample. Antigens of these TCRs are unknown. Material: naive CXCR3+ CD8+ T cells from blood. The label giving this sample's cell subset or site can be read as: CD45RO-CCR7+CD27+CD95- naive CD8+ T cells expressing CXCR3 (TNR3+). The receptors stem from a human donor in good health. Some clones in this sample may be carry-over from other donors' samples.

This chain's CDR3 is CATSSRTTQINEQFF. J is TRBJ2-1 and V is TRBV15. Germline CDR1 and CDR2: LNHNV and YYDKDF (reference sequence). This CDR3 is built from 15 residues.

This chain joins TRBV12-3 or TRBV12-4 and TRBJ2-2; the TRBD2 assignment by TCRdb is unverifiable without DNA. This CDR3 has 21 residues. The CDR3 here is CASSFLAGGSQTYSNTGELFF.

The rearrangement uses TRBV7-7 and TRBJ2-1; as DNA is missing, the TRBD2 call by TCRdb cannot be tested. Per the germline V gene, CDR1 is SSHAT and CDR2 is FNYEAQ (reference sequence). This CDR3 spans 16 amino acids. CDR3 sequence reads: CASSQAGPSSYNEQFF.

The chain is built from TRBV5-1 and TRBJ1-6. The CDR3 loop spans 14 amino acids. The V gene's germline CDR1 is SGHRS and CDR2 YFSETQ. This CDR3 is CASSLDVADSPLHF.

This CDR3 reads CASSLFPWTGGSYEQYF. V and J are TRBV28 and TRBJ2-7; TCRdb selects TRBD1, and the lack of DNA leaves this call unchecked. The CDR3 has 17 amino acids. Germline V gives CDR1 MDHEN, CDR2 SYDVKM.

J is TRBJ1-1 and V is TRBV18; the D gene TCRdb calls, TRBD1, cannot be checked with no DNA. CDR3 length equals 12 residues. CDR1 is KGHSH, CDR2 LQKENI, per germline. CDR3 sequence: CASSLTGTEAFF.

This chain links TRBV19 with TRBJ1-6; the TRBD1 assignment by TCRdb is unverifiable without DNA. Germline values: CDR1 LNHDA, CDR2 SQIVND (reference sequence). This CDR3 contains 15 residues. The CDR3 loop reads CASSIVQGSNSPLHF.

The J gene is TRBJ2-1, the V gene TRBV29-1; as DNA is missing, the TRBD1 call by TCRdb cannot be tested. Germline values: CDR1 SQVTM, CDR2 ANQGSEA. The CDR3 is made up of 13 amino acids. CDR3 amino acids: CSGRDLADNEQFF.

The chain links TRBV27 to TRBJ2-7. The length of the CDR3 is 15 residues. The germline CDR1 and CDR2 sequences are MNHEY and SMNVEV (reference sequence). CDR3 sequence reads: CASSYAGGGSYEQYF.

CDR3 sequence reads: CASSSHGLSEQFF. This chain links TRBV7-3 with TRBJ2-1; TCRdb outputs TRBD2, but without DNA this stays unchecked. Germline lookup yields CDR1 SGHTA and CDR2 FQGTGA. The CDR3 has 13 amino acids.

CDR3 sequence: CSAAEGELPQETQYF. V is TRBV20-1 and J is TRBJ2-5; without DNA, the TCRdb call of TRBD1 cannot be checked. Germline assignment: CDR1 DFQATT and CDR2 SNEGSKA (reference sequence). The CDR3 covers 15 residues.

The genes are TRBV18 and TRBJ2-3; checking the TCRdb D call of TRBD2 is not possible without DNA. Germline-derived CDR1 and CDR2 are KGHSH and LQKENI. CDR3 size: 15 residues. Here the CDR3 reads CASSPQVSVADTQYF. The full variable domain, rest sourced from reference TRBV18 and TRBJ2-3, is NAGVMQNPRHLVRRRGQEARLRCSPMKGHSHVYWYRQLPEEGLKFMVYLQKENIIDESGMPKERFSAEFPKEGPSILRIQQVVRGDSAAYFCASSPQVSVADTQYFGPGTRLTVL.

The chain combines TRBV7-6 with TRBJ2-7; TCRdb's D call of TRBD1 is untestable without DNA. The CDR3 length is 14 residues. The germline gives CDR1 SGHVS, CDR2 FNYEAQ. This CDR3 reads CASSSTGLSYEQYF.

V is TRBV11-2 and J is TRBJ1-2. Germline CDR1 SGHAT, CDR2 FQNNGV. This CDR3 spans 16 amino acids. The CDR3 here is CASSLAGGDANYGYTF.

This sequence joins TRBV2 and TRBJ1-3; TCRdb names TRBD1, which stays unverified in the absence of DNA. This CDR3 spans 17 amino acids. Germline lookup yields CDR1 SNHLY and CDR2 FYNNEI. The CDR3 reads CASSEPGQSASGNTIYF.